The entry below describes one T cell receptor beta chain. This specimen includes other DNA sequences encoding the same CDR3. Deletions cut 6 bases from V and 4 bases from J, with 13 bases between. Germline CDR1 SQVTM, CDR2 ANQGSEA. The CDR3 is 13 residues long. These data are taken from a study of control samples from healthy donors and cancer patients. Sequencing was performed with immunoSEQ multiplex PCR; in TCRdb, only in-frame clones are kept and a portion is missing. The repertoire holds about 140,000 clones, with over 85% as singletons. The sample comprised blood. The chain joins TRBV29-1 to TRBJ2-1; TRBD1 or TRBD2 may be the D gene (6 bases each). The sequence was collected from a man aged 30-40 years in good health. The chain's CDR3 is CSVGGRDYNEQFF. In nucleotides, the CDR3 is TGCAGCGTAGGGGGGAGAGATTACAATGAGCAGTTCTTC.